Shown below are 5 T cell receptor beta chains from a single sample sequenced in a study of blood T cells in healthy people across ages. Combining a sample-barcoded 5' primer with a J-beta primer mix, a second PCR ran for roughly 6 to 11 cycles. TCRdb ran MiXCR on the 5' RACE reads and lists one entry per CDR3 protein. The repertoire has hundreds of thousands of distinct CDR3 sequences, approximately 21% of them found once; the top ten carry approximately 3.7%. The source material was blood. The receptors were sampled from a man between 65 and 85 years old in good health.

The V call is TRBV20-1, the J call TRBJ1-6, with 11 bases identical to TRBD1. CDR3 size: 19 residues. V shed 4 bases, J shed 0 bases, and the junction held 11 bases outside the gene matches. The germline V gene encodes CDR1 DFQATT and CDR2 SNEGSKA (reference sequence). The CDR3 region has the DNA TGCAGTGCTAACGTTGGTCGGGACAGGGGGAGCTCCTATAATTCACCCCTCCACTTT. It translates to CSANVGRDRGSSYNSPLHF.

The chain employs TRBV10-3 and TRBJ2-5; 10 bases fit TRBD1. The CDR3 sequence is 13 residues long. With 4 bases clipped from V and 10 bases from J, the junction kept 6 bases outside the gene matches. CDR1 and CDR2 (germline): ENHRY, SYGVKD. This CDR3 is CAISGGTGEGQYF. As DNA, the CDR3 is TGTGCCATCAGTGGAGGGACAGGGGAGGGCCAGTACTTC.

In this sample, this clonotype turned up a few times. The chain has TRBV5-1 and TRBJ1-2; possible D gene TRBD1, 5 bases. The CDR3 runs 15 residues. Trimming pared 1 base from V and 5 bases from J, leaving 15 bases between. CDR1 is SGHRS, CDR2 YFSETQ, per germline. CDR3 DNA sequence: TGCGCCAGCAGCTTGTCGGGGGGGGTCGGATATGGCTACACCTTC. This encodes CASSLSGGVGYGYTF. Full variable domain (remainder filled in from reference TRBV5-1 and TRBJ1-2): KAGVTQTPRYLIKTRGQQVTLSCSPISGHRSVSWYQQTPGQGLQFLFEYFSETQRNKGNFPGRFSGRQFSNSRSEMNVSTLELGDSALYLCASSLSGGVGYGYTFGSGTRLTVV.

In this sample, this clonotype turned up a few times. DNA for the CDR3: TGCGCCAGCAGCTTGGATCCTGGGGCCAACGTCCTGACTTTC. Amino acids: CASSLDPGANVLTF. The rearrangement uses TRBV5-1 and TRBJ2-6; D is uncertain. CDR1 and CDR2 (germline): SGHRS, YFSETQ. The length of the CDR3 is 14 residues. Trimming left V 0 bases short and J 2 bases short, with 3 bases between.

This clonotype has only a few counts. The gene calls are TRBV5-4 and TRBJ1-1; possibly TRBD1 for D (5 bases). Deletions cut 0 bases from V and 4 bases from J, with 7 bases between. The CDR3 sequence is 13 residues long. The V gene's germline CDR1 is SGHNT and CDR2 YYREEE (reference sequence). CDR3 coding DNA: TGTGCCAGCAGCTTGGACGGGGGCACTGAAGCTTTCTTT. Translating gives CASSLDGGTEAFF.